The sequence of this T cell receptor (beta chain) was determined in a study of regulatory T cells in long-lasting Graves disease. Investigators prepared the TCR beta libraries by applying iRepertoire HTBI primers and Arm-PCR of CDR3 regions. TCRdb re-called the multiplex PCR reads through MiXCR, storing one row per CDR3 protein. Among hundreds of thousands of distinct CDR3 sequences listed, roughly 16% were seen once. On this clonotype: The conserved final phenylalanine or tryptophan is absent from the CDR3, which likely points to a read error.

This CDR3 has 15 residues. Germline CDR1 SEHNR, CDR2 FQNEAQ (reference sequence). Trimming took 1 base from V and 3 from J, leaving 10 bases between them. The sample's time point: newly diagnosed GD, antithyroid drugs for less than 3 months. RNA isolated from PBMCs was used to make the TCR library. Per American Thyroid Association guidelines, Graves' disease was diagnosed. Separately, the same data were catalogued under a study of T cells in Graves' hyperthyroidism and ophthalmopathy. That work contributes: When ophthalmopathy did not progress within 18 months, Graves' hyperthyroidism was considered stable. Participants, patients aged 18 to 65, had newly diagnosed hyperthyroidism with a duration under 2 months. HTBI primers drove first-round RT-PCR of the TCR CDR3.

The chain links TRBV7-9 to TRBJ1-5; D is uncertain. This sample comprised peripheral blood mononuclear cells (PBMCs), obtained at new diagnosis, from a patient treated with antithyroid drugs. The clonotype comes from a woman aged 35-60 years with Graves disease. CDR3 nucleotide sequence: TGTGCCAGCAGCTTAGTTACGGGAATCAATCAGCCCCAGCATTCT. This codes for CASSLVTGINQPQHS.